This T cell receptor (beta chain) was recovered during a study of blood T cells in healthy people across ages. The CDR3 is made up of 14 amino acids. A J-beta primer mix and a sample-barcoded 5' primer were used in a second PCR of roughly 7 to 12 cycles. A template-switch adaptor with 12 random nucleotides tagged each cDNA molecule. TCRdb passed the 5' RACE reads through MiXCR, listing each CDR3 protein once. The sample carries around 970,000 distinct CDR3 sequences, 51% recorded once. Study-level points and caveats: Researchers judged that diversity estimates from one million T cells fell short of true values. Unsorted PBMCs ruled out conclusive naive versus antigen-experienced comparison.

About this clonotype itself: Antigen: not known.

The chain has TRBV12-3 or TRBV12-4 and TRBJ2-4, with 7 bases that match TRBD2. The DNA end lines up better with TRBJ2-7; the J call may be wrong. This sequence originates from a woman in her sixties in good health. Sequencing was carried out using blood. DNA for the CDR3: TGTGCCAGCAGTTTCCGGACTAGGCAATACGAGCAGTACTTC. It translates to CASSFRTRQYEQYF.